This T cell receptor (beta chain) was sequenced in a study of cytomegalovirus exposure and HLA in healthy donors. PCR employed 60 Vbeta and 13 Jbeta primers. This table comes from immunoSEQ multiplex PCR, and its TCRdb copy is limited to in-frame clones, with some not included. The repertoire consists of roughly 99,000 clones, with 70% to 80% occurring once and the leading ten covering more than 2%. Regarding this clone: The antigen remains undetermined.

Losses at the gene ends were 9 bases for V and 0 bases for J; bases not matched to a gene: 5. Germline assignment: CDR1 SNHLY and CDR2 FYNNEI. The CDR3 extends over 15 amino acids. General study results and limits: The investigators catalogued 150 or so TCR beta chains as cytomegalovirus-associated.

This chain uses TRBV2 with TRBJ1-1; 12 bases fit TRBD1. The sequenced sample was PBMCs. This sequence was found in a man aged 18 to 29 in good health and CMV-seronegative. CDR3 residues: CASSRDRGLNTEAFF. CDR3 nucleotide sequence: TGTGCCAGTTCCCGGGACAGGGGGCTGAACACTGAAGCTTTCTTT.